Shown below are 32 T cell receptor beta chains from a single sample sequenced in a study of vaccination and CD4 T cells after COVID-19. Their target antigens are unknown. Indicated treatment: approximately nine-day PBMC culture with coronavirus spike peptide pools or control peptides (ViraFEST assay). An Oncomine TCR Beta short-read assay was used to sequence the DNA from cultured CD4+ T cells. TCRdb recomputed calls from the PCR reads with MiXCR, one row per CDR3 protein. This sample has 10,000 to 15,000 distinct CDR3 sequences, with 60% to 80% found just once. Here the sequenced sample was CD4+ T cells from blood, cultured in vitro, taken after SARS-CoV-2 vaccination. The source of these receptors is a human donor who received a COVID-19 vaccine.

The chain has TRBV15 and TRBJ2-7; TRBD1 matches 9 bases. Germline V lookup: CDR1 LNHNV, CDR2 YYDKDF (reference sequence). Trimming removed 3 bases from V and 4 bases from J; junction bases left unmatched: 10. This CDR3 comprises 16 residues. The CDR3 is CATSRPPGQGIYEQYF. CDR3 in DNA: TGTGCCACCAGCAGGCCTCCGGGACAGGGAATTTACGAGCAGTACTTC.

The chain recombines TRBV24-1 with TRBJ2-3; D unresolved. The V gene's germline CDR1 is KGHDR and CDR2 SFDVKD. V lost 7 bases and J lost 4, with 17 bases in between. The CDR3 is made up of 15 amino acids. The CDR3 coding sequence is TGTGCCACCAGCGGATCAGCCGCTGCCCCAGATACGCAGTATTTT. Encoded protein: CATSGSAAAPDTQYF.

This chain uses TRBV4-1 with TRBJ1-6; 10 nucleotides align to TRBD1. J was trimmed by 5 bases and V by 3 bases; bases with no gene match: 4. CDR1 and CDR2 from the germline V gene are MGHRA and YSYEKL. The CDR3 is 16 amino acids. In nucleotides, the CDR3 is TGCGCCAGCAGCCAGACCGGGACAGGGGATAATTCACCCCTCCACTTT. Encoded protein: CASSQTGTGDNSPLHF.

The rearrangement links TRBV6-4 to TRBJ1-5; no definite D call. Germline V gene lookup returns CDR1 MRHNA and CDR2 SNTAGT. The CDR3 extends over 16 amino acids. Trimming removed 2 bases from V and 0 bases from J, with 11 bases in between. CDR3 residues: CASSDEAADSNQPQHF. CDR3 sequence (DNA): TGTGCCAGCAGTGACGAGGCAGCCGATAGCAATCAGCCCCAGCATTTT.

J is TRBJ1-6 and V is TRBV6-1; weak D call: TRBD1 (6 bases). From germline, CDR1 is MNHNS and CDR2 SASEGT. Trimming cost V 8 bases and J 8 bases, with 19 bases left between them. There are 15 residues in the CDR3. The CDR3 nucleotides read TGTGCCAGCTCAGGGGATCTAAGACTAGATTCACCCCTCCACTTT. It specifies CASSGDLRLDSPLHF.

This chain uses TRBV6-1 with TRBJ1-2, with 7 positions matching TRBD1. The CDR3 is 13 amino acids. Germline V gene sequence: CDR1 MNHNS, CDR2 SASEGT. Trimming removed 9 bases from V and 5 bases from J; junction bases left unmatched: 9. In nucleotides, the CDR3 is TGTGCCAGTCGACAGGGTTCAGCTTATGGCTACACCTTC. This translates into CASRQGSAYGYTF.

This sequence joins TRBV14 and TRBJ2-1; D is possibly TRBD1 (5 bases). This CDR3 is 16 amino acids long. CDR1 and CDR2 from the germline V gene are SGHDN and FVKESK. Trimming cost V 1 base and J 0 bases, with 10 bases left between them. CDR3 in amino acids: CASSQGGFSSYNEQFF. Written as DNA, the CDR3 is TGTGCCAGCAGCCAAGGGGGCTTTAGCTCCTACAATGAGCAGTTCTTC. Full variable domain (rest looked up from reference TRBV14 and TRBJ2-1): EAGVTQFPSHSVIEKGQTVTLRCDPISGHDNLYWYRRVMGKEIKFLLHFVKESKQDESGMPNNRFLAERTGGTYSTLKVQPAELEDSGVYFCASSQGGFSSYNEQFFGPGTRLTVL.

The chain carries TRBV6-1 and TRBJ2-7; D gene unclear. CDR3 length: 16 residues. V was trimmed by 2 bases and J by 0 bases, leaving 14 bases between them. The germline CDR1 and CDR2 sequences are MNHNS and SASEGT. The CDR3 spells CASSEFHGESSYEQYF. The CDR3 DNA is TGTGCCAGCAGTGAATTCCACGGAGAGAGCTCCTACGAGCAGTACTTC.

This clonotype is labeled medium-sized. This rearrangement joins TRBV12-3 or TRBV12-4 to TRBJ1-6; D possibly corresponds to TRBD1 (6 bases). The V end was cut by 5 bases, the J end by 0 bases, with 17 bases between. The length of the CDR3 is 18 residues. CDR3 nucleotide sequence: TGTGCCAGCAGTCGCACAGGGAAAGGGAGCTCCTATAATTCACCCCTCCACTTT. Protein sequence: CASSRTGKGSSYNSPLHF.

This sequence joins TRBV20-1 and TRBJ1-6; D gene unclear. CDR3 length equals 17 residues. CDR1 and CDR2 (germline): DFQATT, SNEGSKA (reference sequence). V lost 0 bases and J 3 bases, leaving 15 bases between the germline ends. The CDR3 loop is CSAREQSAGSYNSPLHF. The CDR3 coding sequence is TGCAGTGCTAGAGAACAATCTGCCGGGAGCTATAATTCACCCCTCCACTTT.

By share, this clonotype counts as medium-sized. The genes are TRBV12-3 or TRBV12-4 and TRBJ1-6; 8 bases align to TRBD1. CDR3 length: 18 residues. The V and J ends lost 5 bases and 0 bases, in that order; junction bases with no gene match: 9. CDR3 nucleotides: TGTGCCAGCAGTCGGACAGGGATTGGAAGCTCCTATAATTCACCCCTCCACTTT. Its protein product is CASSRTGIGSSYNSPLHF.

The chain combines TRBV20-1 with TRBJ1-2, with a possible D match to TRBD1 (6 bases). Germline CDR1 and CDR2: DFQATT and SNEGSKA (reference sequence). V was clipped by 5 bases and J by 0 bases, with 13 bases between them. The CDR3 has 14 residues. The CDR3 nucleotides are TGCAGTGCTGATACAGGGAGGGCTAACTATGGCTACACCTTC. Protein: CSADTGRANYGYTF.

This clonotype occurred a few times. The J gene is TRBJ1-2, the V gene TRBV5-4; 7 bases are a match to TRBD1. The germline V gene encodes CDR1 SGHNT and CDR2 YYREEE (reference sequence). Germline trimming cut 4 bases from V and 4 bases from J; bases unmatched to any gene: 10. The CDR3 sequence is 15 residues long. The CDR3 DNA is TGTGCCAGCAGCCAGGGACAGCTTGGGGTCTATGGCTACACCTTC. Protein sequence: CASSQGQLGVYGYTF.

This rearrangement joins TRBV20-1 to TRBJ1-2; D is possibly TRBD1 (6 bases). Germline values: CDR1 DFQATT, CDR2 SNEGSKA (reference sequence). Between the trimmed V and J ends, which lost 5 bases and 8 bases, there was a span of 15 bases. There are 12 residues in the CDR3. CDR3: CSASQGSRGYTF. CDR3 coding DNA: TGCAGTGCTTCACAGGGAAGTAGGGGCTACACCTTC.

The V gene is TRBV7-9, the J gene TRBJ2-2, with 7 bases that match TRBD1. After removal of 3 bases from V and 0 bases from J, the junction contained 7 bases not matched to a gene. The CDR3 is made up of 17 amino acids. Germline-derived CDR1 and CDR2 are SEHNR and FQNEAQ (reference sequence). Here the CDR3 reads CASSLGTVGTNTGELFF. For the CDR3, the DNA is TGTGCCAGCAGCTTGGGGACAGTGGGTACGAACACCGGGGAGCTGTTTTTT.

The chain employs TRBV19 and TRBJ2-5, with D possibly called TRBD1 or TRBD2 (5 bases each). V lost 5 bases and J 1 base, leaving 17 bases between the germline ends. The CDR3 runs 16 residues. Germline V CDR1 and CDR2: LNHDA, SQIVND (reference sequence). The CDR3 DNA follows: TGTGCCAGTAGTCCCCGGGGCCAGCGGACCCAAGAGACCCAGTACTTC. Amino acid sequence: CASSPRGQRTQETQYF.

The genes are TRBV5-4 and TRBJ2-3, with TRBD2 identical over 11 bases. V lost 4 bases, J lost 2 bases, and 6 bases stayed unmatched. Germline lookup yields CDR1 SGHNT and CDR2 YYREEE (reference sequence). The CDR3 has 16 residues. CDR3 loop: CASSQASGGNTDTQYF. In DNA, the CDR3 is TGTGCCAGCAGCCAGGCTAGCGGGGGGAACACAGATACGCAGTATTTT.

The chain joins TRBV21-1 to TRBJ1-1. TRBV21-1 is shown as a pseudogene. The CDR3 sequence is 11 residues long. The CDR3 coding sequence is TGTGCCAGCAGGTCTGACACTGAAGCTTTCTTT. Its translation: CASRSDTEAFF.

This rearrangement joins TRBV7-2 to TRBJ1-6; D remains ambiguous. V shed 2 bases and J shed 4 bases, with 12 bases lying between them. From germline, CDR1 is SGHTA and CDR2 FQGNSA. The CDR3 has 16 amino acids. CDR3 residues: CASSLRVAVYNSPLHF. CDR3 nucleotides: TGTGCCAGCAGCTTACGGGTCGCAGTGTATAATTCACCCCTCCACTTT.

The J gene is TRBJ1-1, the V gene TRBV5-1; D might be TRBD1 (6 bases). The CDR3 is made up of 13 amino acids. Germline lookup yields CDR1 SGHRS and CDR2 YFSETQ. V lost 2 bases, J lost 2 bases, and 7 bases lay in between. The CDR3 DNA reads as TGCGCCAGCAGCTTACAGGGTAACACTGAAGCTTTCTTT. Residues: CASSLQGNTEAFF.

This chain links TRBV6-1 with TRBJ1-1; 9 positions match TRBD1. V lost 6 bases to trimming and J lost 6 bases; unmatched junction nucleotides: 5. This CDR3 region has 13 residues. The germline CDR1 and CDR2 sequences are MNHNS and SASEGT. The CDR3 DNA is TGTGCCAGCAGAACAGGGGGCGCGTCTGAAGCTTTCTTT. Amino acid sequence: CASRTGGASEAFF.

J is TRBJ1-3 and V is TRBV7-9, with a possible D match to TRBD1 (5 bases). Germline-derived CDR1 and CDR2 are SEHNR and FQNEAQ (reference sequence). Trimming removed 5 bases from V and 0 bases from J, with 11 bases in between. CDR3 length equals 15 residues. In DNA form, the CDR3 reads TGTGCCAGCAGCCCGGGACGTATCTCTGGAAACACCATATATTTT. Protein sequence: CASSPGRISGNTIYF.

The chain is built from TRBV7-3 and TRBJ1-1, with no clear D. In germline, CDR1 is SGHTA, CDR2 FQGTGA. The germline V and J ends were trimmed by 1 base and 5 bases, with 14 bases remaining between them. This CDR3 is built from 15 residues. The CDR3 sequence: CASSLSYGRGTEAFF. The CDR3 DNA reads TGTGCCAGCAGCTTAAGTTACGGCCGAGGGACTGAAGCTTTCTTT. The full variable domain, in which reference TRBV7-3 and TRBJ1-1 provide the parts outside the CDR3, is GAGVSQTPSNKVTEKGKYVELRCDPISGHTALYWYRQSLGQGPEFLIYFQGTGAADDSGLPNDRFFAVRPEGSVSTLKIQRTERGDSAVYLCASSLSYGRGTEAFFGQGTRLTVV.

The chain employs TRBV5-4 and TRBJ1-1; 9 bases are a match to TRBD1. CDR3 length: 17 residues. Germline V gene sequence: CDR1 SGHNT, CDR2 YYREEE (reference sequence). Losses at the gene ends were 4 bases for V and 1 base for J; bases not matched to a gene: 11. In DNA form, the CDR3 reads TGTGCCAGCAGCCAAGGCCTTAGGACAGGGGAGAACACTGAAGCTTTCTTT. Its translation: CASSQGLRTGENTEAFF.

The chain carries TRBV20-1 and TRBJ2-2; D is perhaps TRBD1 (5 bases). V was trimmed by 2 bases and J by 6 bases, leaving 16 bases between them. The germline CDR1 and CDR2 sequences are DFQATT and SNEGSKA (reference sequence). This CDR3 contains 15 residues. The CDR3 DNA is TGCAGTGCTAGATTCGCAGGGTTCGAGGCCGGGGAGCTGTTTTTT. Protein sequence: CSARFAGFEAGELFF.

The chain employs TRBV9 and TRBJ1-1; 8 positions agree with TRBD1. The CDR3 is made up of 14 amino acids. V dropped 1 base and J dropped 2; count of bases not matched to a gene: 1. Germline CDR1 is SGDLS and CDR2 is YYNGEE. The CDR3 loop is CASSVQGANTEAFF. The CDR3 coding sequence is TGTGCCAGCAGCGTACAGGGGGCTAACACTGAAGCTTTCTTT.

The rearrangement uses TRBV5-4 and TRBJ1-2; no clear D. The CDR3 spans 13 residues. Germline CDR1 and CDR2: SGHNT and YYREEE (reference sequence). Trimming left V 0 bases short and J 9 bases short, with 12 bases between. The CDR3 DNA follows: TGTGCCAGCAGCTTGGGAGGGAGATTGAGCTACACCTTC. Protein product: CASSLGGRLSYTF.

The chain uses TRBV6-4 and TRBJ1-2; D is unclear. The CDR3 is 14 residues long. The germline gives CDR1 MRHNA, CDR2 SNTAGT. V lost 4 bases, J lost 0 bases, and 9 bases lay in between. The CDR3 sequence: CASSVSATNYGYTF. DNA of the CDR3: TGTGCCAGCAGTGTTAGCGCAACTAACTATGGCTACACCTTC.

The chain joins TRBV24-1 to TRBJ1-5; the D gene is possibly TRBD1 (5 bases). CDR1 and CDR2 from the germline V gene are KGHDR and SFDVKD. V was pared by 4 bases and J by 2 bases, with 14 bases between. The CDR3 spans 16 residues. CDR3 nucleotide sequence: TGTGCCACCAGTGAAACGAGGGGCAGCGGCAATCAGCCCCAGCATTTT. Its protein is CATSETRGSGNQPQHF.

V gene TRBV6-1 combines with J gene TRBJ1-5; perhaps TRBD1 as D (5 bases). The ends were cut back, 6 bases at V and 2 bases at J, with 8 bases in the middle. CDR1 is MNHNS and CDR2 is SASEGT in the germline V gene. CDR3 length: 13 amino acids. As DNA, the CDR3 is TGTGCCAGCAGCGACAGCCGCAATCAGCCCCAGCATTTT. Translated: CASSDSRNQPQHF.

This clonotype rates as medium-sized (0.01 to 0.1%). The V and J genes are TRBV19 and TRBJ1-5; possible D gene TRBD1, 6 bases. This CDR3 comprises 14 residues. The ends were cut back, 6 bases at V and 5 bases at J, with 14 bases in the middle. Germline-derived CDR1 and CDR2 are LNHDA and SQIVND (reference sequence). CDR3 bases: TGTGCCAGTAGGGTTACAGGGAGGGATCAGCCCCAGCATTTT. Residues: CASRVTGRDQPQHF.

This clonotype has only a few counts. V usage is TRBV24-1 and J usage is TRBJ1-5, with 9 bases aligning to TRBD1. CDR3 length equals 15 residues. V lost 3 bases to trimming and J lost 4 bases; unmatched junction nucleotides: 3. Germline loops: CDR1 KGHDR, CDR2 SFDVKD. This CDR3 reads CATSDRTGANQPQHF. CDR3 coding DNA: TGTGCCACCAGTGATCGGACAGGGGCTAATCAGCCCCAGCATTTT.